This T cell receptor (beta chain) was sequenced in a study of T cell responses to AZD1222 COVID-19 vaccine (dated by TCRdb to the early 2020s). Background on the whole study: AZD1222 recipients whose second dose came at about 4 weeks and those whose second dose came at about 12 weeks were combined into one group, since spike-specific TCR depth and breadth did not differ between the two schedules. TCR sequencing was performed for some 250 trial participants, of whom roughly 200 were given two doses of AZD1222 and around 25 were given two doses of MenACWY control vaccine. Enrollment into the trials was organized by age into subgroups of 18-55, 56-69 and 70-plus years, and those subgroups contained about 160, 30 and 59 TCR-sequenced participants, respectively.

In the germline V gene, CDR1 corresponds to SGHRS and CDR2 to YFSETQ. Cut back by 0 bases and 3 bases, the V and J ends lie 12 bases apart. Taken from cysteine to phenylalanine, the CDR3 has 15 residues. The DNA shown is the 45-base CDR3, in frame from base 1. Reading the label with the study, this specimen's time point is: baseline before first vaccination. Vaccinee samples were obtained from the UK trials COV001 and COV002, which included a single-blind randomized controlled phase 2/3 trial of AZD1222 (ChAdOx1 nCoV-19) in healthy adults. For TCRbeta chain sequencing, PBMC samples were collected from trial participants at day 0 and at day 28 after the second dose. Results and caveats for the whole study, not just this receptor: Conclusions about previously exposed vaccinees are limited, since just 6 or 7 AZD1222 recipients were seropositive for SARS-CoV-2 at baseline. Nearly half of unique spike-specific TCRs reportedly recognized epitopes outside regions mutated in the B.1.351 and B.1.1.7 variants. The 56-69-year group was small, and its depth increase did not reach significance, likely because of low power. Because no day 14 peak-response samples were available, the repertoires could be characterized only after the peak T cell response. After two AZD1222 doses, both the breadth and the depth of spike-specific TCRs were significantly higher than at day 0 and than in MenACWY recipients. The whole spike protein was spanned by vaccine-associated CD4 TCRs, and dominant responses were seen in regions 160-218 and 743-854. Participants were mostly white British and included more females than males, and it was suggested by the authors that clonal diversity may have been underestimated.

The CDR3 regions of human TCRbeta chains were analyzed by immunosequencing. Concerning the study's data processing: Repertoire TCRs were checked for matches against a reference library of SARS-CoV-2-specific TCRs that had been generated using the MIRA antigen-specificity platform. Breadth was defined as the fraction of unique TCRs that were SARS-CoV-2-associated, and depth was defined as the fraction of total T cells that were SARS-CoV-2-associated. Using the MIRA data, each spike-specific TCR was assigned both to the spike region to which the TCR was reactive and to a CD4 or CD8 class. Log10-transformed breadth and depth values were compared by one-way ANOVA with Sidak's multiple comparisons tests. Here the immuneACCESS table is served through TCRdb, limited to in-frame sequences with V and J called. Missing clones are a known gap in these copies; in checked studies unresolved V genes cover under half, and the rest lacks a known reason. The DNA was the basis for D and trimming; V, J and clone size are from that table. The sample records 200,000 or so clones, approximately 91% of which are singletons. The top ten constitute 0.95% to 1% of the sample.

Only a few counts were recorded for this clone. Its antigen has not been determined. No quality values exist for individual bases; no much larger clone is one base distant. The sample here was peripheral blood, taken on day 0 of AZD1222 vaccination. This sequence was found in an adult in good health. The sequence joins TRBV5-1 to TRBJ1-2; TRBD1 might be the D gene, on 5 matching bases. The CDR3 amino acid sequence is: CASSLDGASYYGYTF. The bases read TGCGCCAGCAGCTTGGATGGGGCATCCTACTATGGCTACACCTTC.